This entry is about one T cell receptor beta chain. This entry comes from a study of blood T cell repertoires in COVID-19. Study-wide context: The United States, Italy and Spain were the sources of the acute and convalescent COVID-19 samples.

Trimming cost V 4 bases and J 9 bases, with 24 bases left between them. This CDR3 comprises 16 residues. The germline V gene has CDR1 MNHNS and CDR2 SASEGT. Seattle enrolled patients during active infection and tracked them longitudinally. Assay used: immunoSEQ multiplex PCR; TCRdb lists only in-frame clones, some missing. The repertoire holds under 250,000 clones, with roughly 83% as singletons. Material: peripheral blood. The V call is TRBV6-1, the J call TRBJ1-2; D might be TRBD1 (6 bases). The receptor's source is a woman aged 40 to 49 with COVID-19, enrolled during active disease. The CDR3 protein is CASSGAGDTARISYTF. The CDR3 bases are TGTGCCAGCAGTGGGGCAGGGGATACCGCACGCATCAGCTACACCTTC.